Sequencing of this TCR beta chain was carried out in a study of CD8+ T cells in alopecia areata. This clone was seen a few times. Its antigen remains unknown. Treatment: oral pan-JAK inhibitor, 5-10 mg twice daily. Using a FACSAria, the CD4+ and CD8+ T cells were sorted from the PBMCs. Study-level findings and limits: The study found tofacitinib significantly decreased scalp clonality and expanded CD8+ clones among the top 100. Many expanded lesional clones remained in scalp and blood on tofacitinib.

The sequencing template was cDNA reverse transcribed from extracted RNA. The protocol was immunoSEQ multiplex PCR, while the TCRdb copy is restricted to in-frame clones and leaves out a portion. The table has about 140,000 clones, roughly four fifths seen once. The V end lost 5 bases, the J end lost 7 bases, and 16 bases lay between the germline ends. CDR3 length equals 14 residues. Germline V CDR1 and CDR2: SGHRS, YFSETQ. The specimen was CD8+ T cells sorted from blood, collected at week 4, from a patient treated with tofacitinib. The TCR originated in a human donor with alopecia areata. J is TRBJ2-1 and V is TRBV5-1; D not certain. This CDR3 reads CASSPLRPGNEQFF. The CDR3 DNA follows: TGCGCCAGCAGTCCCCTAAGGCCTGGGAATGAGCAGTTCTTC. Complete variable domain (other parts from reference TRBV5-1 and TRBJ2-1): KAGVTQTPRYLIKTRGQQVTLSCSPISGHRSVSWYQQTPGQGLQFLFEYFSETQRNKGNFPGRFSGRQFSNSRSEMNVSTLELGDSALYLCASSPLRPGNEQFFGPGTRLTVL.